Here is one T cell receptor (beta chain) with its context. Germline lookup yields CDR1 LNHDA and CDR2 SQIVND (reference sequence). The CDR3 is 14 amino acids. This entry is derived from a study of monozygotic twins with inflammatory bowel disease. TCRdb reworked the 5' RACE reads into one entry per CDR3 protein, no DNA. The ten most abundant clones cover around 2.5% of a sample with approximately 420,000 distinct CDR3 sequences. This sequence originates from a human donor with ulcerative colitis or Crohn's disease, or a healthy co-twin of an affected twin (not recorded which). Sequencing input: blood. This chain links TRBV19 with TRBJ2-7; TCRdb picks TRBD1, but there is no DNA to check that call. CDR3 sequence reads: CASSMMEGAGEQYF.